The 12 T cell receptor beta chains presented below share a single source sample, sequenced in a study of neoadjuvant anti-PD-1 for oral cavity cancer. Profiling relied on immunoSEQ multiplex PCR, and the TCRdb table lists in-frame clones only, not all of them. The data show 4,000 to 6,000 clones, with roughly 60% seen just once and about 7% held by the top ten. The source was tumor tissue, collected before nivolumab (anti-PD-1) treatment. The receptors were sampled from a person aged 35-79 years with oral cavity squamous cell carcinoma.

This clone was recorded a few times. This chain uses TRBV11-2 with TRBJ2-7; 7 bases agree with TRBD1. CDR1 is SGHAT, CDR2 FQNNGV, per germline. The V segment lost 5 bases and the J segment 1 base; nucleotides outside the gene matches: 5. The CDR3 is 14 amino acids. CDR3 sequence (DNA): TGTGCCAGCAGCGTCGGGACAGCTTCCTACGAGCAGTACTTC. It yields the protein CASSVGTASYEQYF.

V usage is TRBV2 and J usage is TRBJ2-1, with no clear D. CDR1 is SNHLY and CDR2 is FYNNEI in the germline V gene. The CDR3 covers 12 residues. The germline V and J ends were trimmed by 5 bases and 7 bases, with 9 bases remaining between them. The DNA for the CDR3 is TGTGCCAGCAGTCCCGCCGGGAATGAGCAGTTCTTC. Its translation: CASSPAGNEQFF.

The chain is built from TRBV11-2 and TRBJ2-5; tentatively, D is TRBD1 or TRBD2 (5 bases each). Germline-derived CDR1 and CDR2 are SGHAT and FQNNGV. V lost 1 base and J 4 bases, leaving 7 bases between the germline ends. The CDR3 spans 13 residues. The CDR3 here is CASSLVGTETQYF. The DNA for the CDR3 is TGTGCCAGCAGCTTAGTAGGGACAGAGACCCAGTACTTC.

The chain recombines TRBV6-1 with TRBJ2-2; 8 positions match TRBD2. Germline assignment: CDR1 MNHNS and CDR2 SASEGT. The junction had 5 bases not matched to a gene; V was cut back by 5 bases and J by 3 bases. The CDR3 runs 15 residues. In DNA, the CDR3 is TGTGCCAGCAGTTCCGGGACTAGATACACCGGGGAGCTGTTTTTT. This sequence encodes CASSSGTRYTGELFF.

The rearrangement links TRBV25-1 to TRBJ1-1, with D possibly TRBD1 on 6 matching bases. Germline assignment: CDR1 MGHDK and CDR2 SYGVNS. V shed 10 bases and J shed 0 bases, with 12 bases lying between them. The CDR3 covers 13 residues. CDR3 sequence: CATETGMNTEAFF. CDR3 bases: TGTGCCACCGAAACAGGGATGAACACTGAAGCTTTCTTT.

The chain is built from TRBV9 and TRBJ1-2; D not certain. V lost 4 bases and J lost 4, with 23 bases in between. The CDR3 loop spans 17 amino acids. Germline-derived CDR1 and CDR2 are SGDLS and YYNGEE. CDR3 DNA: TGTGCCAGCAGCTCAGACCAACACAAGACAAGCTCCTATGGCTACACCTTC. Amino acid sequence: CASSSDQHKTSSYGYTF. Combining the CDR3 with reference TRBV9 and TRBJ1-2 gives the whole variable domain DSGVTQTPKHLITATGQRVTLRCSPRSGDLSVYWYQQSLDQGLQFLIQYYNGEERAKGNILERFSAQQFPDLHSELNLSSLELGDSALYFCASSSDQHKTSSYGYTFGSGTRLTVV.

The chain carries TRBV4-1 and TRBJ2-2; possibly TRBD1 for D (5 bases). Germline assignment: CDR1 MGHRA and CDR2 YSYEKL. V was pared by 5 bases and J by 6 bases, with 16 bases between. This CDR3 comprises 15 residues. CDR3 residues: CASSSVQGAAGELFF. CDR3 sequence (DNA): TGCGCCAGCAGCTCGGTGCAGGGTGCGGCCGGGGAGCTGTTTTTT.

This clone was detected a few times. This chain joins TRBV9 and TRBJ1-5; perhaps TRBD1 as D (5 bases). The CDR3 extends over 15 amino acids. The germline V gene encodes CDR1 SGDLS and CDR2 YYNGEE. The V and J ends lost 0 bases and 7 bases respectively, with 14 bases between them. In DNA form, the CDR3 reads TGTGCCAGCAGCGTAGCTGGGGGGGTGAACCAGCCCCAGCATTTT. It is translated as CASSVAGGVNQPQHF.

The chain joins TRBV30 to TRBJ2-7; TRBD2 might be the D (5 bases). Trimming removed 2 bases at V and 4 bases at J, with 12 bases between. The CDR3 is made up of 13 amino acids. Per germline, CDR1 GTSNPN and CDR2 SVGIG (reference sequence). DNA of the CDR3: TGTGCCTGGAGTTCTCGGACTGAGTACGAGCAGTACTTC. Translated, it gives CAWSSRTEYEQYF.

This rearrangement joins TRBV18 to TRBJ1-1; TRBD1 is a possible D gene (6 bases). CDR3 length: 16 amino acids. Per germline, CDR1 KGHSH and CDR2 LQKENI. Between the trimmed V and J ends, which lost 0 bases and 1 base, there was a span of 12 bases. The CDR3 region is CASSPPRGGKNTEAFF. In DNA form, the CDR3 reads TGTGCCAGCTCACCACCCAGGGGCGGAAAGAACACTGAAGCTTTCTTT.

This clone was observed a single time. CDR3 region: CASSRQPGELFF. CDR3 sequence (DNA): TGTGCCAGCTCAAGACAGCCCGGGGAGCTGTTTTTT. This sequence joins TRBV18 and TRBJ2-2; weak D call: TRBD1 (5 bases). Germline CDR1 reads KGHSH; CDR2 reads LQKENI. Trimming removed 5 bases from V and 6 bases from J, with 7 bases in between. CDR3 size: 12 residues.

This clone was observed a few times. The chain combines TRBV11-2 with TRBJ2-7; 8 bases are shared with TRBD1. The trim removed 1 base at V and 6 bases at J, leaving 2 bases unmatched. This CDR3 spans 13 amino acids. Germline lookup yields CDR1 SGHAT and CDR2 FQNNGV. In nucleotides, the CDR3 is TGTGCCAGCAGCTTAGGGACAGGGAGCGAGCAGTACTTC. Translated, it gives CASSLGTGSEQYF.